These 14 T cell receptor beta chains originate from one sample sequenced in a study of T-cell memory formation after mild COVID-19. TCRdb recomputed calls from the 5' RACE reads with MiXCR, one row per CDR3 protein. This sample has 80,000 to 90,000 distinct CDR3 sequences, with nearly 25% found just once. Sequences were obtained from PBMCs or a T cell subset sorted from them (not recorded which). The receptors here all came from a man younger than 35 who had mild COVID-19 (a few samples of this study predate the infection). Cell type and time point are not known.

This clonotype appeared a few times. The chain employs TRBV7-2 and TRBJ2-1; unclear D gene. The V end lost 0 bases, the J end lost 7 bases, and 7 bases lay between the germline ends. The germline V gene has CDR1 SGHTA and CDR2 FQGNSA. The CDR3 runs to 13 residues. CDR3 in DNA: TGTGCCAGCAGCTTAGCAGGGTTTAATGAGCAGTTCTTC. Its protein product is CASSLAGFNEQFF.

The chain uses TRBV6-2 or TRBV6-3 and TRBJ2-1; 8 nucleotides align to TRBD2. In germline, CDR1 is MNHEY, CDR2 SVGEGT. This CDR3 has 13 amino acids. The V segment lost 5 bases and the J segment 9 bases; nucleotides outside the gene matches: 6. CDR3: CASSAGLVGEQFF. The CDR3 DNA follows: TGTGCCAGCAGTGCGGGACTAGTAGGTGAGCAGTTCTTC.

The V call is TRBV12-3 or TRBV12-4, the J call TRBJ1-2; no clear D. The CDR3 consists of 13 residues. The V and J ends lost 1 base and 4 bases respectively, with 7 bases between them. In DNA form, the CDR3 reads TGTGCCAGCAGTTTAGGCCCAGCCTATGGCTACACCTTC. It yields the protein CASSLGPAYGYTF.

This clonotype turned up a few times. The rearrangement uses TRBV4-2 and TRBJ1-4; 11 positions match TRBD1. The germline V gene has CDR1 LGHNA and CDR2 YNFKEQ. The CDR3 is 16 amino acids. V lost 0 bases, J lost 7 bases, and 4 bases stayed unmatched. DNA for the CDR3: TGTGCCAGCAGCCAAGACCCCGGACAGGGGGCTGAAAAACTGTTTTTT. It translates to CASSQDPGQGAEKLFF.

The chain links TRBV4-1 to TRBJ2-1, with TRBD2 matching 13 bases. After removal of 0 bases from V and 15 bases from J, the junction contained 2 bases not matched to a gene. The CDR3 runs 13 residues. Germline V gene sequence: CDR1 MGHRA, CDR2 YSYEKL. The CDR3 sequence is CASSQEGLAGRFF. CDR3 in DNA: TGCGCCAGCAGCCAAGAGGGACTAGCGGGGAGGTTCTTC.

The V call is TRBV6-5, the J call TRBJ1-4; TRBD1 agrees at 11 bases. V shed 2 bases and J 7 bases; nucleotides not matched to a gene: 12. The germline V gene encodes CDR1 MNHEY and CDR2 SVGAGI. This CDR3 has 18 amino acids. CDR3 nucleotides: TGTGCCAGCAGTTACGGGGGTGTAGGACAGGGGGCGGTTGAAAAACTGTTTTTT. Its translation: CASSYGGVGQGAVEKLFF.

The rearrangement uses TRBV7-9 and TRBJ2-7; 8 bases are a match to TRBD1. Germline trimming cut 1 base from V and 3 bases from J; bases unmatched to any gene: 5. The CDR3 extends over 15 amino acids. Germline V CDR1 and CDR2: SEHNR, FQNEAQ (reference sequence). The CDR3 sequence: CASSLEGTGNYEQYF. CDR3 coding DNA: TGTGCCAGCAGCTTAGAAGGGACAGGAAACTACGAGCAGTACTTC.

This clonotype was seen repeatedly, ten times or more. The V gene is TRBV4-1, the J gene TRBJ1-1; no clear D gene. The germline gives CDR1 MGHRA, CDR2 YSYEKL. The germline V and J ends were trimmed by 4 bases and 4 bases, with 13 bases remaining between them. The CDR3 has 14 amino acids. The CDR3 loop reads CASSLRTLGTEAFF. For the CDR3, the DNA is TGCGCCAGCAGCCTAAGGACTCTGGGCACTGAAGCTTTCTTT.

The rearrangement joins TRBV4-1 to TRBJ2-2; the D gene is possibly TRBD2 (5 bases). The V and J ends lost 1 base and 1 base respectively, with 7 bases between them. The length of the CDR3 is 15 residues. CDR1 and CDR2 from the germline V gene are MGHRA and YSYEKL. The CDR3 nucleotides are TGCGCCAGCAGCCAAGGGGCGGGGAACACCGGGGAGCTGTTTTTT. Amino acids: CASSQGAGNTGELFF.

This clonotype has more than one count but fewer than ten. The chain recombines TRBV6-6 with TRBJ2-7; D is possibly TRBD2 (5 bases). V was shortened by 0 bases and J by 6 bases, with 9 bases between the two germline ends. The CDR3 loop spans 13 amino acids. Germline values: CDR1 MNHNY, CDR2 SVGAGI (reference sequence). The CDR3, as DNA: TGTGCCAGCAGTTACTCGATTCGGGGCGAGCAGTACGTC. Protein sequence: CASSYSIRGEQYV.

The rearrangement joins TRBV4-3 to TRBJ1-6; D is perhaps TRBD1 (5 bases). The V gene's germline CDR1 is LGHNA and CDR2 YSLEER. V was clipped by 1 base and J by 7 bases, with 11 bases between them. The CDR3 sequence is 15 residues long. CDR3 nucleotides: TGCGCCAGCAGCCAAGGGTCAGGGCTGAATTCACCCCTCCACTTT. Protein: CASSQGSGLNSPLHF.

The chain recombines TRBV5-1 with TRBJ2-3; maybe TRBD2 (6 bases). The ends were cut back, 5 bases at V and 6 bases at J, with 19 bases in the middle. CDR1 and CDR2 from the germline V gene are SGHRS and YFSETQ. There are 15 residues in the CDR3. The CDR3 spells CASSPSVAAADTQYF. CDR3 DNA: TGCGCCAGCAGTCCCTCGGTAGCGGCGGCGGATACGCAGTATTTT.

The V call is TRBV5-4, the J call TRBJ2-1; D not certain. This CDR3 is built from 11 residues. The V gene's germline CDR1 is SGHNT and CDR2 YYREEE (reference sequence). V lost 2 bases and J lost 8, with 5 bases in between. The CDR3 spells CASSFSYEQFF. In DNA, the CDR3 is TGTGCCAGCAGCTTTTCCTATGAGCAGTTCTTC.

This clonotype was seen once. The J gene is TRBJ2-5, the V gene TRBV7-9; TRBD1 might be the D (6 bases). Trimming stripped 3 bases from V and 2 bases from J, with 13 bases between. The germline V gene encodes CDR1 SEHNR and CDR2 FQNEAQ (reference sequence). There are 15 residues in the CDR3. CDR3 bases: TGTGCCAGCAGCTTTGCCTGGGACACTCAAGAGACCCAGTACTTC. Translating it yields CASSFAWDTQETQYF. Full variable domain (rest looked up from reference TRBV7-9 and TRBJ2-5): DTGVSQNPRHKITKRGQNVTFRCDPISEHNRLYWYRQTLGQGPEFLTYFQNEAQLEKSRLLSDRFSAERPKGSFSTLEIQRTEQGDSAMYLCASSFAWDTQETQYFGPGTRLLVL.